The source of this TCR beta chain is a study of OX40 agonist ivuxolimab in advanced cancers. Study background: In this trial design, patients received ivuxolimab intravenously at 0.01 to 10 mg/kg every 2 weeks. A mean age of about 59 years, range about 20 to 90, was recorded, and 70% to 85% were male. Head and neck, renal cell, melanoma or hepatocellular carcinoma were the cancers that dose-escalation patients had.

Details on this clone: Its antigen remains unidentified.

Study results and limitations: Individuals who were partial responders at 0.1-3.0 mg/kg had clonal expansion that ranked among the lowest.

This table comes from immunoSEQ multiplex PCR, and its TCRdb copy is limited to in-frame clones, with some not included. Of some 100,000 clones listed, about 90% were seen once; the top ten hold 0.7% to 0.9%. Source: CD4+ or CD8+ T cells sorted from blood, taken in a trial of the OX40 agonist ivuxolimab. This TCR derives from an adult with an advanced solid tumor such as melanoma, head and neck, liver or kidney cancer.

The CDR3 reads CASSPNRGQELRGELFF. In nucleotides, the CDR3 is TGTGCCAGCTCACCAAACAGGGGGCAGGAACTGCGCGGGGAGCTGTTTTTT. This chain joins TRBV18 and TRBJ2-2, with 9 positions matching TRBD1. The junction had 11 bases not matched to a gene; V was cut back by 2 bases and J by 7 bases. The length of the CDR3 is 17 residues. The germline V gene has CDR1 KGHSH and CDR2 LQKENI. Using reference TRBV18 and TRBJ2-2 for the parts outside the CDR3, the full variable domain is NAGVMQNPRHLVRRRGQEARLRCSPMKGHSHVYWYRQLPEEGLKFMVYLQKENIIDESGMPKERFSAEFPKEGPSILRIQQVVRGDSAAYFCASSPNRGQELRGELFFGEGSRLTVL.